A selection of T cell receptor beta chains follows, all from one sample in a study of identical twins. MiXCR, applied by TCRdb to the 5' RACE reads, yields one record per CDR3 protein. The sample includes 550,000 to 800,000 distinct CDR3 sequences, under 8.5% of them seen just once. The data also belong to a second study, concerning yellow fever vaccine responses in identical twins.

Sequencing was carried out using PBMCs. The receptors come from a young woman in good health. Both conserved end residues are part of each CDR3. Each record gives: clone size, V gene, D gene, CDR3 length, J gene, CDR3 DNA, CDR3 protein. A D gene is named only where the DNA matches it firmly. Some rows mark clone size as missing; the rest say once, few, many or name a class of expanded clone.

abundance: NA; v_gene: TRBV5-1; d_gene: NA; len: 19; j_gene: TRBJ2-1; CDR3nt: TGCGCCAGCAGCTTGGCATTTTATGAGACAGGCCCCGGGGACAATGAGCAGTTCTTC; CDR3aa: CASSLAFYETGPGDNEQFF
abundance: NA; v_gene: TRBV20-1; d_gene: TRBD2; len: 16; j_gene: TRBJ2-6; CDR3nt: TGCAGTGCAAGGGGACTAGCGGGAGCTGGGGCCAACGTCCTGACTTTC; CDR3aa: CSARGLAGAGANVLTF
abundance: NA; v_gene: TRBV18; d_gene: NA; len: 17; j_gene: TRBJ2-7; CDR3nt: TGTGTCAGCTCAACCTATTCAACAGGAGGCGGCTCCTACGAGCAGTACTTC; CDR3aa: CVSSTYSTGGGSYEQYF
abundance: NA; v_gene: TRBV14; d_gene: TRBD1; len: 17; j_gene: TRBJ2-1; CDR3nt: TGTGCCAGCAGCCACCAGGGGGCCCGGGGCACCTACAATGAGCAGTTCTTC; CDR3aa: CASSHQGARGTYNEQFF
abundance: few; v_gene: TRBV5-1; d_gene: TRBD1; len: 15; j_gene: TRBJ1-2; CDR3nt: TGCGCCAGCAGCTTGGGGACAGGGGACGGCTATGGCTACACCTTC; CDR3aa: CASSLGTGDGYGYTF
abundance: few; v_gene: TRBV4-2; d_gene: TRBD2; len: 15; j_gene: TRBJ2-7; CDR3nt: TGTGCCAGCAGCCAAAAACTAGCGGGAGCTCCCGAGCAGTACTTC; CDR3aa: CASSQKLAGAPEQYF
abundance: NA; v_gene: TRBV15; d_gene: TRBD1; len: 14; j_gene: TRBJ1-6; CDR3nt: TGTGCCACCAGCAGAGCCGGGACAGGGGCGACCCTCCACTTT; CDR3aa: CATSRAGTGATLHF
abundance: few; v_gene: TRBV15; d_gene: NA; len: 16; j_gene: TRBJ2-3; CDR3nt: TGTGCCACCAGCAACCCTAGGGACCTGGTGGGAAATACGCAGTATTTT; CDR3aa: CATSNPRDLVGNTQYF
abundance: NA; v_gene: TRBV7-9; d_gene: NA; len: 13; j_gene: TRBJ1-1; CDR3nt: TGTGCCAGCAGCTTAGGAGGGCGTTATGAAGCTTTCTTT; CDR3aa: CASSLGGRYEAFF
abundance: many; v_gene: TRBV21-1; d_gene: NA; len: 13; j_gene: TRBJ1-2; CDR3nt: TGTGCCAGCAGCAAAGGGGACAACGGTGGCTACACCTTC; CDR3aa: CASSKGDNGGYTF
abundance: few; v_gene: TRBV12-3/TRBV12-4; d_gene: TRBD1; len: 16; j_gene: TRBJ2-1; CDR3nt: TGTGCCAGCAGTGTTGAGGGGACAGGGAATAATAATGAGCAGTTCTTC; CDR3aa: CASSVEGTGNNNEQFF
abundance: few; v_gene: TRBV12-3/TRBV12-4; d_gene: NA; len: 17; j_gene: TRBJ2-6; CDR3nt: TGTGCCAGCAGTCAAGAAGGACTGACCTCTGGGGCCAACGTCCTGACTTTC; CDR3aa: CASSQEGLTSGANVLTF
abundance: many; v_gene: TRBV12-3/TRBV12-4; d_gene: NA; len: 14; j_gene: TRBJ1-1; CDR3nt: TGTGCCAGCAGTTTAACGGTTATGAACACTGAAGCTTTCTTT; CDR3aa: CASSLTVMNTEAFF